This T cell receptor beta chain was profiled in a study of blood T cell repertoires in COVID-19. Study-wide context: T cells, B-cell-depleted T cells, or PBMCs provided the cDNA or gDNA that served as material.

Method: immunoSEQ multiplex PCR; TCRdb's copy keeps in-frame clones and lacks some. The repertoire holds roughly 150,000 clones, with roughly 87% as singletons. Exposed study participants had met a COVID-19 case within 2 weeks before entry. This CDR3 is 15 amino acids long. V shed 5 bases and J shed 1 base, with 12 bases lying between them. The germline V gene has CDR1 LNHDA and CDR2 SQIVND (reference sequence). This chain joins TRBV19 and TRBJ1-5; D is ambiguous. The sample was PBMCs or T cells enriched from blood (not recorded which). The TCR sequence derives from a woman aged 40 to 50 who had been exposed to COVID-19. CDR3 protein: CASSPGWQSNQPQHF. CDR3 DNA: TGTGCCAGTAGTCCGGGGTGGCAGAGCAATCAGCCCCAGCATTTT.